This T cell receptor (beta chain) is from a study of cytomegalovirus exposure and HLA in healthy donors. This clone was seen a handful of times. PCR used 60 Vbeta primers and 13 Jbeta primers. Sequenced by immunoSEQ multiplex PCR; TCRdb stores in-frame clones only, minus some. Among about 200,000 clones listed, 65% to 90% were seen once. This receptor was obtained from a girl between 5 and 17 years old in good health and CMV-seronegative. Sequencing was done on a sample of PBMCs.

Here the CDR3 reads CASSQDRVATEAFF. The DNA of the CDR3 is TGTGCCAGCAGCCAGGACAGGGTGGCCACTGAAGCTTTCTTT. The genes are TRBV14 and TRBJ1-1, with 8 bases fitting TRBD1. Germline CDR1 and CDR2: SGHDN and FVKESK. The junction had 4 bases not matched to a gene; V was cut back by 3 bases and J by 4 bases. The CDR3 sequence is 14 residues long. The variable domain in full, completed from reference TRBV14 and TRBJ1-1, reads EAGVTQFPSHSVIEKGQTVTLRCDPISGHDNLYWYRRVMGKEIKFLLHFVKESKQDESGMPNNRFLAERTGGTYSTLKVQPAELEDSGVYFCASSQDRVATEAFFGQGTRLTVV.